A single TCR beta chain is shown here with its context. The record originates from a study of cytomegalovirus exposure and HLA in healthy donors. A multiplex PCR was run with 60 Vbeta primers and 13 Jbeta primers. Data came from immunoSEQ multiplex PCR; TCRdb stores just in-frame clones and leaves some out. This sample has 150,000 to 200,000 clones, with almost 85% found just once. Trimming pared 5 bases from V and 5 bases from J, leaving 9 bases between. This CDR3 has 13 amino acids. CDR1 is SGHTA and CDR2 is FQGTGA in the germline V gene. The sequenced material came from PBMCs. The chain is built from TRBV7-3 and TRBJ2-2; no definite D call. The receptor comes from a boy between 10 and 17 years old in good health and CMV-seronegative. CDR3 region: CASSETTTGELFF. CDR3 DNA: TGTGCCAGCAGCGAAACTACTACCGGGGAGCTGTTTTTT.